This entry lists 21 T cell receptor beta chains sequenced from one sample in a study of cytomegalovirus exposure and HLA in healthy donors. It was with 60 Vbeta and 13 Jbeta primers that the PCR ran. Only in-frame clones appear in the TCRdb table, and some are missing; sequencing was by immunoSEQ multiplex PCR. The repertoire has 100,000 to 140,000 clones, about 80% of them found once; the top ten carry 2% to 3%. The specimen was PBMCs. The receptors here all came from a man younger than 40 in good health and CMV-seropositive.

Note on this clone: One end of the junction is discordant with germline, which a read error may explain. This chain's CDR3 is CASSLVGSGANGLTF. CDR3 sequence (DNA): TGCGCCAGCAGCTTGGTTGGCTCTGGGGCCAACGGCCTGACTTTC. The V and J genes are TRBV5-1 and TRBJ2-6, with D maybe TRBD1 (5 bases). CDR3 length equals 15 residues. Germline V gives CDR1 SGHRS, CDR2 YFSETQ. The whole variable domain, filled in from reference TRBV5-1 and TRBJ2-6, reads KAGVTQTPRYLIKTRGQQVTLSCSPISGHRSVSWYQQTPGQGLQFLFEYFSETQRNKGNFPGRFSGRQFSNSRSEMNVSTLELGDSALYLCASSLVGSGANGLTFGAGSRLTVL.

This clone was seen a handful of times. The rearrangement links TRBV18 to TRBJ2-2; D is unclear. The CDR3 contains 15 residues. V gave up 3 bases and J gave up 1 base, with 9 bases separating them. Germline V gene sequence: CDR1 KGHSH, CDR2 LQKENI. In DNA form, the CDR3 reads TGTGCCAGCTCACCCTGGCAGGAGAACACCGGGGAGCTGTTTTTT. Translated, it gives CASSPWQENTGELFF. Together with reference TRBV18 and TRBJ2-2, the CDR3 gives the full variable domain: NAGVMQNPRHLVRRRGQEARLRCSPMKGHSHVYWYRQLPEEGLKFMVYLQKENIIDESGMPKERFSAEFPKEGPSILRIQQVVRGDSAAYFCASSPWQENTGELFFGEGSRLTVL.

As concerns this clone: No conserved phenylalanine or tryptophan is present at the end of the CDR3, so a read error is the likely explanation. The gene calls are TRBV7-9 and TRBJ1-2; no clear D. This CDR3 spans 12 amino acids. The ends were cut back, 5 bases at V and 7 bases at J, with 11 bases in the middle. Germline assignment: CDR1 SEHNR and CDR2 FQNEAQ (reference sequence). CDR3 loop: CASSPAEGGYTL. CDR3 in DNA: TGTGCCAGCAGCCCTGCGGAAGGTGGCTACACCCTC.

The V gene is TRBV10-3, the J gene TRBJ2-7, with TRBD1 matching 7 bases. This CDR3 comprises 11 residues. Unmatched junction bases numbered 5, after V lost 10 bases and J lost 5 bases. The germline V gene has CDR1 ENHRY and CDR2 SYGVKD. Written as DNA, the CDR3 is TGTGCCACCGGACAGGTGGACGAGCAGTACTTC. Its translation: CATGQVDEQYF.

The chain combines TRBV6-1 with TRBJ1-1, with D possibly TRBD1 on 5 matching bases. The CDR3 runs to 13 residues. Germline CDR1 reads MNHNS; CDR2 reads SASEGT. Between the trimmed V and J ends, which lost 9 bases and 9 bases, there was a span of 20 bases. DNA of the CDR3: TGTGCCAGTCTTAAGCCTCAGGGAATCAAAGCTTTCTTT. This translates into CASLKPQGIKAFF.

The V call is TRBV6-5, the J call TRBJ1-1, with 11 bases lining up with TRBD1. Germline CDR1 and CDR2: MNHEY and SVGAGI. The CDR3 contains 15 residues. V trimming: 5 bases; J trimming: 4 bases; junction bases outside the gene matches: 6. The CDR3 nucleotides are TGTGCCAGCAGTACCTCCGGGACAGGGGGCACTGAAGCTTTCTTT. This gives the protein CASSTSGTGGTEAFF.

The chain links TRBV9 to TRBJ2-5; 7 bases align to TRBD2. V was pared by 0 bases and J by 0 bases, with 5 bases of the junction left unmatched. The CDR3 totals 16 residues. In germline, CDR1 is SGDLS, CDR2 YYNGEE. CDR3 sequence (DNA): TGTGCCAGCAGCGTAGGAGTGGGGGGGAACCAAGAGACCCAGTACTTC. Protein: CASSVGVGGNQETQYF.

The CDR3 nucleotides are TGTGCCAGCAGTCCGTGGACAGACTATACGAACACTGAAGCTTTCTTT. This sequence encodes CASSPWTDYTNTEAFF. The chain uses TRBV27 and TRBJ1-1; tentative D call: TRBD1 (6 bases). This CDR3 has 16 amino acids. Germline values: CDR1 MNHEY, CDR2 SMNVEV (reference sequence). V dropped 5 bases and J dropped 1 base, with 17 bases sitting between them.

V and J are TRBV6-5 and TRBJ1-1, with 7 nucleotides matching TRBD1. V gave up 5 bases and J gave up 7 bases; unmatched junction bases: 7. Germline loops: CDR1 MNHEY, CDR2 SVGAGI. The CDR3 is made up of 13 amino acids. The CDR3 protein is CASSHRTGLEAFF. In nucleotides, the CDR3 is TGTGCCAGCAGTCACAGGACAGGCCTTGAAGCTTTCTTT.

This sequence joins TRBV5-1 and TRBJ1-6; tentatively, D is TRBD1 (5 bases). The CDR3 is made up of 14 amino acids. The V and J ends lost 2 bases and 8 bases respectively, with 11 bases between them. Per germline, CDR1 SGHRS and CDR2 YFSETQ. The DNA of the CDR3 is TGCGCCAGCAGCTTCGCCGGGACTGATTCACCCCTCCACTTT. Residues: CASSFAGTDSPLHF.

This chain connects TRBV7-9 to TRBJ1-4; 10 positions match TRBD1. The germline V gene encodes CDR1 SEHNR and CDR2 FQNEAQ (reference sequence). The CDR3 is 14 residues long. V trimming: 4 bases; J trimming: 5 bases; junction bases outside the gene matches: 1. The CDR3 DNA reads as TGTGCCAGCAGCTCGACAGGGGGCAATGAAAAACTGTTTTTT. Its protein product is CASSSTGGNEKLFF.

This chain uses TRBV6-1 with TRBJ1-3; no definite D call. CDR1 MNHNS and CDR2 SASEGT come from the germline V gene. Trimming stripped 1 base from V and 0 bases from J, with 7 bases between. This CDR3 has 15 residues. CDR3 nucleotides: TGTGCCAGCAGTGAAGACGAGAGCTCTGGAAACACCATATATTTT. This codes for CASSEDESSGNTIYF.

The rearrangement uses TRBV6-4 and TRBJ2-3; no clear D. The CDR3 covers 15 residues. Trimming took 3 bases from V and 1 from J, leaving 11 bases between them. Germline CDR1 and CDR2: MRHNA and SNTAGT. This CDR3 reads CASSEVPQGTDTQYF. The CDR3 coding sequence is TGTGCCAGCAGTGAAGTTCCCCAGGGCACAGATACGCAGTATTTT.

Only one count was recorded for this clone. The chain employs TRBV5-1 and TRBJ2-1, with D possibly matching TRBD2 (6 bases). Germline CDR1 is SGHRS and CDR2 is YFSETQ. With 0 bases removed from V and 0 bases from J, the gap between germline ends came to 10 bases. CDR3 size: 16 residues. CDR3 in amino acids: CASSLDPGSSYNEQFF. The CDR3 DNA reads TGCGCCAGCAGCTTGGACCCCGGGAGCTCCTACAATGAGCAGTTCTTC.

The rearrangement links TRBV6-4 to TRBJ2-5; weak D call: TRBD1 (5 bases). The CDR3 is made up of 14 amino acids. The germline V and J ends were trimmed by 0 bases and 4 bases, with 9 bases remaining between them. CDR1 is MRHNA, CDR2 SNTAGT, per germline. CDR3 nucleotides: TGTGCCAGCAGTGACTCGGAAGGGGCAGAGACCCAGTACTTC. This sequence encodes CASSDSEGAETQYF.

This clone occurred once. The gene calls are TRBV18 and TRBJ2-6; D is possibly TRBD2 (5 bases). The CDR3 length is 18 residues. Germline V gene sequence: CDR1 KGHSH, CDR2 LQKENI. V shed 8 bases and J shed 0 bases, with 20 bases lying between them. CDR3 protein: CASKRLRGVDSGANVLTF. The CDR3 region has the DNA TGTGCCAGCAAACGCCTCCGGGGAGTGGACTCTGGGGCCAACGTCCTGACTTTC. Filled out from reference TRBV18 and TRBJ2-6, the complete variable domain reads NAGVMQNPRHLVRRRGQEARLRCSPMKGHSHVYWYRQLPEEGLKFMVYLQKENIIDESGMPKERFSAEFPKEGPSILRIQQVVRGDSAAYFCASKRLRGVDSGANVLTFGAGSRLTVL.

This rearrangement joins TRBV5-4 to TRBJ2-1; 8 bases fit TRBD1. The CDR3 is 16 residues long. The ends lost 4 bases at V and 6 bases at J; junction bases unmatched: 12. The germline V gene has CDR1 SGHNT and CDR2 YYREEE (reference sequence). As DNA, the CDR3 is TGTGCCAGCAGCGGGCCGGGACAGGACTCTCCCAATGAGCAGTTCTTC. It is translated as CASSGPGQDSPNEQFF.

This rearrangement joins TRBV27 to TRBJ2-1, with D possibly being TRBD1 (5 bases). The CDR3 sequence is 17 residues long. V was cut by 3 bases and J by 6 bases, with 21 bases left in between. CDR1 and CDR2 from the germline V gene are MNHEY and SMNVEV (reference sequence). DNA of the CDR3: TGTGCCAGCAGTTTCGGTATCGAGGCCTTCCAGGGCAATGAGCAGTTCTTC. As protein: CASSFGIEAFQGNEQFF.

The J gene is TRBJ1-1, the V gene TRBV5-1; D remains unclear. CDR3 length equals 13 residues. Between the trimmed V and J ends, which lost 4 bases and 2 bases, there was a span of 9 bases. The germline CDR1 and CDR2 sequences are SGHRS and YFSETQ. The CDR3 reads CASSLPSNTEAFF. Written as DNA, the CDR3 is TGCGCCAGCAGCCTTCCCAGTAACACTGAAGCTTTCTTT.

The V and J genes are TRBV11-2 and TRBJ1-3; D not resolved. This CDR3 contains 14 residues. Per germline, CDR1 SGHAT and CDR2 FQNNGV. With 4 bases removed from V and 0 bases from J, the gap between germline ends came to 7 bases. For the CDR3, the DNA is TGTGCCAGCAGCTCTGTCCTCTCTGGAAACACCATATATTTT. The encoded protein is CASSSVLSGNTIYF.

In the case of this clone: An end of the junction differs from the germline gene, which may be a read error. This chain joins TRBV2 and TRBJ2-4, with 11 bases that match TRBD2. Germline CDR1 SNHLY, CDR2 FYNNEI. The CDR3 has 16 amino acids. The CDR3 region is CASSEGLAGSKNSQYF. The CDR3 nucleotides read TGTGCCAGCAGTGAAGGACTAGCGGGGTCAAAAAACAGTCAGTACTTC.